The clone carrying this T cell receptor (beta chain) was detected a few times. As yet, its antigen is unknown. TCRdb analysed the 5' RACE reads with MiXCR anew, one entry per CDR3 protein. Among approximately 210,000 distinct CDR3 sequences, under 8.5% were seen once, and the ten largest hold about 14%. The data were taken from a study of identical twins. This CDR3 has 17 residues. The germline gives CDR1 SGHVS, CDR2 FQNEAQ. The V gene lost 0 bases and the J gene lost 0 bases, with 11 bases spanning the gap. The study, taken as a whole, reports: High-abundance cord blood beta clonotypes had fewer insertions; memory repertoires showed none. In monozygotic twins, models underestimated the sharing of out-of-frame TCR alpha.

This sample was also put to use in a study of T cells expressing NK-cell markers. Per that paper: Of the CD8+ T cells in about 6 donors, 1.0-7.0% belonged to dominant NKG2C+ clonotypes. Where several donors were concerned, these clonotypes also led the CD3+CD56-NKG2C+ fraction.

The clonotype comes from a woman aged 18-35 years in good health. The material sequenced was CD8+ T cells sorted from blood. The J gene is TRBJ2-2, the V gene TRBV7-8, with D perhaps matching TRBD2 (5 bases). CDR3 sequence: CASSLAIGRANTGELFF. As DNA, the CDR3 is TGTGCCAGCAGCTTAGCGATAGGGCGGGCGAACACCGGGGAGCTGTTTTTT.